This T cell receptor (beta chain) was captured in a study of cytomegalovirus exposure and HLA in healthy donors. Across the whole study: Samples from HLA-typed donors yielded about 80 million unique TCRs in an early data release.

Primers: 60 Vbeta forward and 13 Jbeta reverse. Produced via immunoSEQ multiplex PCR; TCRdb's table is partial and in-frame only. Found here are some 190,000 clones, more than 75% of them singletons; the top ten hold 1.5%. Sampled while nominally healthy, donors likely had unrecorded immune exposures. The sequencing sample was made of PBMCs. The receptor comes from a man in his forties or fifties in good health and CMV-seronegative.

The chain's CDR3 is CASSVRGESYNEQFF. CDR3 DNA: TGTGCCAGCAGCGTACGGGGGGAATCCTACAATGAGCAGTTCTTC. The genes are TRBV9 and TRBJ2-1, with 7 bases fitting TRBD2. This CDR3 contains 15 residues. Germline CDR1 is SGDLS and CDR2 is YYNGEE. With 1 base clipped from V and 1 base from J, the junction kept 2 bases outside the gene matches. Filled out from reference TRBV9 and TRBJ2-1, the complete variable domain reads DSGVTQTPKHLITATGQRVTLRCSPRSGDLSVYWYQQSLDQGLQFLIQYYNGEERAKGNILERFSAQQFPDLHSELNLSSLELGDSALYFCASSVRGESYNEQFFGPGTRLTVL.